The entry that follows covers one T cell receptor beta chain sequence. Assay: immunoSEQ multiplex PCR; the TCRdb copy retains only in-frame clones and omits some. The table has some 460,000 clones, 75% to 90% seen once; the top ten hold under 0.85%. The sample originates from a study of blood T cell repertoires in COVID-19. The CDR3 contains 14 residues. The trim removed 4 bases at V and 4 bases at J, leaving 4 bases unmatched. CDR1 is MNHEY, CDR2 SVGAGI, per germline. The TCR sequence derives from a woman younger than 35 who had recovered from COVID-19. The V gene is TRBV6-5, the J gene TRBJ2-7; 10 nucleotides agree with TRBD2. Specimen: PBMCs or T cells enriched from blood (not recorded which). CDR3 DNA sequence: TGTGCCAGCAGTTTAGCGGGGGGCCGATACGAGCAGTACTTC. This codes for CASSLAGGRYEQYF.